Each of the 29 T cell receptor beta chains below was sequenced from the same sample in a study of cytomegalovirus exposure and HLA in healthy donors. PCR used 60 Vbeta primers and 13 Jbeta primers. Profiling relied on immunoSEQ multiplex PCR, and the TCRdb table lists in-frame clones only, not all of them. This repertoire shows 95,000 to 150,000 clones, 50% to 75% found once; its top ten account for 8% to 9%. The sequenced sample consisted of PBMCs. The receptor set was obtained from a woman in her 40s in good health and CMV-seropositive.

The rearrangement uses TRBV21-1 and TRBJ1-1. TRBV21-1 is designated a pseudogene. There are 15 residues in the CDR3. The CDR3 coding sequence is TGTGCCAGCAGCAAAGCGCTGGGGAGTTTCTCTGAAGCTTTCTTT. This codes for CASSKALGSFSEAFF.

J is TRBJ1-5 and V is TRBV7-9, with D maybe TRBD1 (6 bases). The CDR3 spans 14 residues. CDR1 is SEHNR and CDR2 is FQNEAQ in the germline V gene (reference sequence). With 1 base removed from V and 7 bases from J, the gap between germline ends came to 11 bases. CDR3 residues: CASSLDRVEQPQHF. Here the CDR3 DNA reads TGTGCCAGCAGCTTAGACAGGGTCGAACAGCCCCAGCATTTT.

This clone was counted only a few times. The rearrangement uses TRBV13 and TRBJ2-7; D may be TRBD1 (6 bases). Germline V gene sequence: CDR1 PRHDT, CDR2 FYEKMQ (reference sequence). Trimming pared 5 bases from V and 3 bases from J, leaving 11 bases between. The length of the CDR3 is 13 residues. The CDR3 coding sequence is TGTGCCAGCAGCCCCCGGGACAACTACGAGCAGTACTTC. Translated, it gives CASSPRDNYEQYF. Together with reference TRBV13 and TRBJ2-7, the CDR3 gives the full variable domain: AAGVIQSPRHLIKEKRETATLKCYPIPRHDTVYWYQQGPGQDPQFLISFYEKMQSDKGSIPDRFSAQQFSDYHSELNMSSLELGDSALYFCASSPRDNYEQYFGPGTRLTVT.

This chain links TRBV19 with TRBJ1-2, with D possibly matching TRBD1 (5 bases). V lost 3 bases and J 7 bases, leaving 15 bases between the germline ends. The length of the CDR3 is 14 residues. Germline V gene data show CDR1 as LNHDA and CDR2 as SQIVND (reference sequence). The CDR3 sequence is CASSMHLQEGGYTF. In DNA, the CDR3 is TGTGCCAGTAGTATGCATCTACAGGAGGGTGGCTACACCTTC.

The rearrangement uses TRBV10-2 and TRBJ2-3; D remains unclear. Germline-derived CDR1 and CDR2 are WSHSY and SAAADI. There are 13 residues in the CDR3. V was clipped by 6 bases and J by 0 bases, with 7 bases between them. The CDR3 sequence is CASRAISTDTQYF. The CDR3 DNA follows: TGCGCCAGCAGGGCAATAAGCACAGATACGCAGTATTTT.

As regards this clone: The same CDR3 is also encoded by other DNA sequences in this sample. The V call is TRBV5-5, the J call TRBJ1-5; tentatively, D is TRBD1 (6 bases). The CDR3 runs 17 residues. Trimming removed 4 bases from V and 0 bases from J, with 17 bases in between. Germline values: CDR1 SGHKS, CDR2 YYEKEE (reference sequence). For the CDR3, the DNA is TGTGCCAGCAGCGGGGGCACAGGGAGCTATAGCAATCAGCCCCAGCATTTT. It is translated as CASSGGTGSYSNQPQHF. The full variable domain, with the rest looked up from reference TRBV5-5 and TRBJ1-5, is DAGVTQSPTHLIKTRGQQVTLRCSPISGHKSVSWYQQVLGQGPQFIFQYYEKEERGRGNFPDRFSARQFPNYSSELNVNALLLGDSALYLCASSGGTGSYSNQPQHFGDGTRLSIL.

The chain employs TRBV5-6 and TRBJ2-5, with 7 bases identical to TRBD2. Germline loops: CDR1 SGHDT, CDR2 YYEEEE. There are 15 residues in the CDR3. V was clipped by 4 bases and J by 8 bases; unmatched bases: 14. The CDR3: CASSHGLNGLDTQYF. CDR3 coding DNA: TGTGCCAGCAGCCACGGACTGAATGGACTAGATACCCAGTACTTC.

This chain connects TRBV28 to TRBJ2-7, with TRBD2 identical over 7 bases. The CDR3 has 14 residues. Germline loops: CDR1 MDHEN, CDR2 SYDVKM. V was pared by 7 bases and J by 6 bases, with 12 bases of the junction left unmatched. The CDR3 DNA reads TGTGCCAGCACCCCAGGGTTTGGGGGGGGCGAGCAGTACTTC. This codes for CASTPGFGGGEQYF.

V gene TRBV9 combines with J gene TRBJ1-1; no firm D call. This CDR3 has 13 amino acids. Germline V gives CDR1 SGDLS, CDR2 YYNGEE. Trimming took 0 bases from V and 8 from J, leaving 11 bases between them. CDR3 sequence (DNA): TGTGCCAGCAGCGTAGCAACAGCGGCAGAAGCTTTCTTT. It yields the protein CASSVATAAEAFF.

The chain recombines TRBV11-3 with TRBJ2-3; 10 bases match TRBD1. The junction had 11 bases not matched to a gene; V was cut back by 5 bases and J by 3 bases. The CDR3 runs to 17 residues. Germline V CDR1 and CDR2: SGHNT, YENEEA. Here the CDR3 DNA reads TGTGCCAGCAGCCCCCGGACAGGGGGGGTTATGACAGATACGCAGTATTTT. Protein: CASSPRTGGVMTDTQYF.

This clone has a count of ten or more. The chain couples TRBV19 to TRBJ2-3; D is uncertain. Trimming shortened V by 1 base and J by 4 bases, and 6 bases separated the two germline ends. This CDR3 is built from 13 residues. Germline V gene lookup returns CDR1 LNHDA and CDR2 SQIVND (reference sequence). The CDR3 protein is CASSIVPADTQYF. The CDR3 coding sequence is TGTGCCAGTAGTATAGTTCCCGCAGATACGCAGTATTTT.

The rearrangement links TRBV11-3 to TRBJ2-7, with 7 bases lining up with TRBD1. Trimming at V came to 4 bases and at J to 4 bases, leaving 7 bases not matched to a gene. The CDR3 has 14 residues. Germline values: CDR1 SGHNT, CDR2 YENEEA. CDR3 DNA: TGTGCCAGCAGCTCCCCCGGGACAGCATACGAGCAGTACTTC. It translates to CASSSPGTAYEQYF.

This clone was detected only a few times. The genes are TRBV6-5 and TRBJ1-1, with D uncertain. Germline loops: CDR1 MNHEY, CDR2 SVGAGI. Trimming removed 0 bases from V and 2 bases from J, with 7 bases in between. The CDR3 runs to 14 residues. The CDR3 loop reads CASSYSSLNTEAFF. CDR3 nucleotides: TGTGCCAGCAGTTACTCGAGTCTTAACACTGAAGCTTTCTTT.

The chain couples TRBV10-3 to TRBJ2-5; 9 bases are shared with TRBD2. The CDR3 loop spans 16 amino acids. CDR1 is ENHRY and CDR2 is SYGVKD in the germline V gene. V gave up 5 bases and J gave up 2 bases; unmatched junction bases: 9. CDR3 DNA sequence: TGTGCCATCAGTCCTGTGGCTAGCGGGGTACAAGAGACCCAGTACTTC. This sequence encodes CAISPVASGVQETQYF.

As to this clone: At one end, the junction sequence differs from germline, possibly due to a read error. The genes are TRBV10-2 and TRBJ2-2, with a tentative D call TRBD2 (5 bases). The germline V gene has CDR1 WSHSY and CDR2 SAAADI. CDR3 length equals 12 residues. CDR3 DNA sequence: TGCGCCAGCAGGCAGCCTACCGGGGTGCTGTTTTTT. Translation gives CASRQPTGVLFF.

This clone has just a few counts. CDR3 region: CASSQARTAEAFF. CDR3 nucleotide sequence: TGTGCCAGCAGCCAAGCACGGACAGCTGAAGCTTTCTTT. The genes are TRBV4-2 and TRBJ1-1, with D maybe TRBD1 (6 bases). V lost 1 base and J 6 bases, leaving 9 bases between the germline ends. CDR3 length equals 13 residues. In germline, CDR1 is LGHNA, CDR2 YNFKEQ.

A remark on this clone: Other DNA sequences within the sample encode an identical CDR3. CDR3 region: CASSLVGQGGEQYF. The CDR3 coding sequence is TGTGCCAGCAGCTTAGTGGGCCAGGGAGGCGAGCAGTACTTC. J is TRBJ2-7 and V is TRBV11-2; D might be TRBD2 (6 bases). This CDR3 is 14 amino acids long. Germline V gene sequence: CDR1 SGHAT, CDR2 FQNNGV. Trimming left V 1 base short and J 6 bases short, with 13 bases between.

J is TRBJ1-6 and V is TRBV27; D might be TRBD1 (5 bases). CDR1 and CDR2 from the germline V gene are MNHEY and SMNVEV (reference sequence). CDR3 length: 14 amino acids. V was shortened by 5 bases and J by 5 bases, with 10 bases between the two germline ends. DNA of the CDR3: TGTGCCAGCAGTGCGCCGGGGGATAATTCACCCCTCCACTTT. This encodes CASSAPGDNSPLHF.

The chain recombines TRBV4-2 with TRBJ2-1; 8 positions match TRBD2. V shed 1 base and J 7 bases; nucleotides not matched to a gene: 9. This CDR3 is built from 16 residues. CDR1 LGHNA and CDR2 YNFKEQ come from the germline V gene. The CDR3 DNA reads as TGTGCCAGCAGCCAAGTCCCCGGGGGGGAAGGTAATGAGCAGTTCTTC. This codes for CASSQVPGGEGNEQFF.

This chain's CDR3 is CASSLGTANTGELFF. The CDR3 DNA reads as TGCGCCAGCAGCTTGGGGACAGCGAACACCGGGGAGCTGTTTTTT. V is TRBV5-1 and J is TRBJ2-2, with a weak D call TRBD1 (6 bases). Deletions cut 0 bases from V and 0 bases from J, with 6 bases between. This CDR3 is built from 15 residues. The germline gives CDR1 SGHRS, CDR2 YFSETQ.

This clone has just a few counts. The chain carries TRBV6-6 and TRBJ2-5, with TRBD2 as a possible D gene (6 bases). This CDR3 has 14 amino acids. Trimming left V 6 bases short and J 5 bases short, with 16 bases between. Germline CDR1 and CDR2: MNHNY and SVGAGI (reference sequence). For the CDR3, the DNA is TGTGCCAGCAGCGGCGGAGGGGCTTATGAGACCCAGTACTTC. It encodes CASSGGGAYETQYF.

The chain recombines TRBV4-1 with TRBJ1-1, with D maybe TRBD1 (5 bases). Germline CDR1 is MGHRA and CDR2 is YSYEKL. Trimming removed 5 bases from V and 1 base from J, with 8 bases in between. The CDR3 runs 13 residues. The CDR3 region has the DNA TGCGCCAGCAGCACAGGACCGAACACTGAAGCTTTCTTT. As protein: CASSTGPNTEAFF.

The table lists this clone with a few counts. The chain uses TRBV7-6 and TRBJ1-6; the match to TRBD1 covers 12 bases. This CDR3 spans 18 amino acids. Looked up from germline, CDR1 is SGHVS and CDR2 is FNYEAQ. The V segment lost 2 bases and the J segment 7 bases; nucleotides outside the gene matches: 9. This chain's CDR3 is CASSLMNRDRGQNSPLHF. The CDR3 coding sequence is TGTGCCAGCAGCTTAATGAACCGGGACAGGGGGCAAAATTCACCCCTCCACTTT.

In this sample, this clone turned up a few times. The chain recombines TRBV6-1 with TRBJ1-5, with a weak D call TRBD1 (6 bases). Germline-derived CDR1 and CDR2 are MNHNS and SASEGT. CDR3 length equals 15 residues. The V end lost 8 bases, the J end lost 0 bases, and 14 bases lay between the germline ends. CDR3 coding DNA: TGTGCCAGCCTTGAACAGGGAAATAGCAATCAGCCCCAGCATTTT. It is translated as CASLEQGNSNQPQHF.

The gene calls are TRBV9 and TRBJ2-5; 7 nucleotides match TRBD2. Looked up from germline, CDR1 is SGDLS and CDR2 is YYNGEE. V was pared by 0 bases and J by 0 bases, with 5 bases of the junction left unmatched. This CDR3 comprises 16 residues. The CDR3: CASSVDQGLHQETQYF. The CDR3 region has the DNA TGTGCCAGCAGCGTAGACCAGGGACTACACCAAGAGACCCAGTACTTC.

This clone was recorded once. The CDR3 DNA reads as TGTGCCAGCAGCCCCCGAAGTGGACCATCCGGCGGGGAAAAACTGTTTTTT. Translation: CASSPRSGPSGGEKLFF. The chain couples TRBV9 to TRBJ1-4; D unclear. Germline V gene data show CDR1 as SGDLS and CDR2 as YYNGEE. Trimming cost V 4 bases and J 8 bases, with 24 bases left between them. The CDR3 is 17 residues long.

The V call is TRBV7-9, the J call TRBJ1-2; weak D call: TRBD1 (5 bases). From germline, CDR1 is SEHNR and CDR2 FQNEAQ (reference sequence). The V gene lost 3 bases and the J gene lost 10 bases, with 12 bases spanning the gap. The CDR3 extends over 12 amino acids. The CDR3 spells CASSLVAGTYTF. The CDR3 DNA is TGTGCCAGCAGCTTGGTCGCGGGGACCTACACCTTC.

The V call is TRBV7-6, the J call TRBJ1-1; 9 nucleotides match TRBD1. CDR1 and CDR2 (germline): SGHVS, FNYEAQ. CDR3 length equals 14 residues. The V segment lost 2 bases and the J segment 4 bases; nucleotides outside the gene matches: 2. The CDR3 DNA reads as TGTGCCAGCAGCTTATCACAGGGGGCCACTGAAGCTTTCTTT. Protein: CASSLSQGATEAFF.

Comments on this clone: Mismatch with germline at one junction end may stem from a read error. The rearrangement uses TRBV5-4 and TRBJ1-2, with a possible D match to TRBD1 (6 bases). There are 15 residues in the CDR3. Germline CDR1 reads SGHNT; CDR2 reads YYREEE (reference sequence). The CDR3 region has the DNA TGTGCCAGCAGCTTGGCCGGGGGGGGCCGGTCTGGCTACCCCTTC. This translates into CASSLAGGGRSGYPF.